A single sample gave rise to the 6 T cell receptor beta chains below, sequenced in a study of blood T cell repertoires in COVID-19. Clones were read by immunoSEQ multiplex PCR, and TCRdb kept only the in-frame ones, dropping some. Found here are approximately 300,000 clones, about 85% of them singletons; the top ten hold 0.7% to 1%. Sequenced material: peripheral blood. These receptor sequences come from a human donor with COVID-19, enrolled during active disease. The donor label of this sample is uncertain.

The chain combines TRBV9 with TRBJ1-1, with 10 bases identical to TRBD1. V was pared by 0 bases and J by 5 bases, with 4 bases of the junction left unmatched. The germline CDR1 and CDR2 sequences are SGDLS and YYNGEE. The CDR3 consists of 15 residues. CDR3 protein: CASSVGQGAFTEAFF. The CDR3 DNA reads as TGTGCCAGCAGCGTAGGACAGGGGGCGTTTACTGAAGCTTTCTTT.

V and J are TRBV29-1 and TRBJ1-5; D is unclear. This CDR3 has 12 amino acids. Between the trimmed V and J ends, which lost 7 bases and 5 bases, there was a span of 12 bases. CDR1 and CDR2 from the germline V gene are SQVTM and ANQGSEA. The CDR3 DNA sequence: TGCAGCGCTGGTGGGCTGGATCAGCCCCAGCATTTT. Amino acid sequence: CSAGGLDQPQHF.

The chain carries TRBV9 and TRBJ2-7; a possible D gene is TRBD2 (6 bases). Germline V gene data show CDR1 as SGDLS and CDR2 as YYNGEE. The CDR3 is made up of 14 amino acids. Trimming shortened V by 0 bases and J by 7 bases, and 14 bases separated the two germline ends. CDR3 nucleotide sequence: TGTGCCAGCAGCGTAGGGCGGGAAGGCTGGGAGCAGTACTTC. Amino acids: CASSVGREGWEQYF.

The gene calls are TRBV5-3 and TRBJ2-2; tentatively, D is TRBD1 (6 bases). TRBV5-3 is an ORF; its function is uncertain. V was cut by 3 bases and J by 2 bases, with 11 bases left in between. The CDR3 loop spans 15 amino acids. CDR3 nucleotides: TGTGCCAGAAGCTACAGGGAAGGAAACACCGGGGAGCTGTTTTTT. It codes for CARSYREGNTGELFF.

The chain links TRBV5-5 to TRBJ2-7; perhaps TRBD2 as D (6 bases). The CDR3 totals 15 residues. Germline loops: CDR1 SGHKS, CDR2 YYEKEE (reference sequence). V was cut by 4 bases and J by 2 bases, with 16 bases left in between. CDR3 protein: CASSDPSTGAYEQYF. CDR3 sequence (DNA): TGTGCCAGCAGCGACCCGTCAACGGGAGCCTACGAGCAGTACTTC.

The CDR3 DNA sequence: TGTGCCACCAGCAGAGATACACGATCTGGAAACACCATATATTTT. This gives the protein CATSRDTRSGNTIYF. The genes are TRBV15 and TRBJ1-3; D remains unclear. The germline CDR1 and CDR2 sequences are LNHNV and YYDKDF (reference sequence). Trimming removed 0 bases from V and 1 base from J, with 7 bases in between. This CDR3 has 15 amino acids.